This record concerns one TCR beta chain sequence. Its antigen is currently unknown. These data belong to a study of cytomegalovirus exposure and HLA in healthy donors. General study results and limits: A later analysis linked around 15,000 TCR beta sequences to HLA alleles at 0.05 false discovery rate. In a later analysis, DRB1 alleles had the most associated TCRs; HLA-C alleles the fewest. One variant, a missense change in DCLRE1C, was linked in a later analysis to TCR beta V- and J-gene trimming.

The length of the CDR3 is 15 residues. In germline, CDR1 is MDHEN, CDR2 SYDVKM. Vbeta (60) and Jbeta (13) primers were used in the PCR. The data were produced by immunoSEQ multiplex PCR, yet TCRdb's version contains in-frame clones alone and is incomplete. In the table there are more than 90,000 clones, around four fifths of which are singletons. The source is a middle-aged man in good health and CMV-seropositive. Sequenced sample: PBMCs. The rearrangement joins TRBV28 to TRBJ2-5, with D perhaps matching TRBD1 (6 bases). The assigned J gene may be wrong: the sequence end matches TRBJ2-7 better. CDR3 in DNA: TGTGCCAGCAGTTTATCCAGGGGCCTCTCCTACGAGCAGTACTTC. Translation: CASSLSRGLSYEQYF.